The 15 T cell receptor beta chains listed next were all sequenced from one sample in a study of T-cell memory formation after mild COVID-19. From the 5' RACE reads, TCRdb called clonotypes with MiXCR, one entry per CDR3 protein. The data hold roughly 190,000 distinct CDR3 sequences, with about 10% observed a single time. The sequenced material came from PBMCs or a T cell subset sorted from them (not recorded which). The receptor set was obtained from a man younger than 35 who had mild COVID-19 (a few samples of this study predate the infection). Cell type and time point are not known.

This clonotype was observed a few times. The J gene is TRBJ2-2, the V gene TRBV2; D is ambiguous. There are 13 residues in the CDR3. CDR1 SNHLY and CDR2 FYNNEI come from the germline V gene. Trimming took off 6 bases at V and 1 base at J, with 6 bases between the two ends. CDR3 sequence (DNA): TGTGCCAGCAGGCCAAGGAACACCGGGGAGCTGTTTTTT. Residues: CASRPRNTGELFF.

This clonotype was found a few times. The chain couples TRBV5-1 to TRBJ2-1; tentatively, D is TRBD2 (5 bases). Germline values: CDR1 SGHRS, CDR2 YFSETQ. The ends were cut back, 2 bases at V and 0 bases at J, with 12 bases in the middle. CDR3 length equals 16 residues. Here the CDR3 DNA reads TGCGCCAGCAGCTTACCGGGGTCCGGCTCCTACAATGAGCAGTTCTTC. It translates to CASSLPGSGSYNEQFF.

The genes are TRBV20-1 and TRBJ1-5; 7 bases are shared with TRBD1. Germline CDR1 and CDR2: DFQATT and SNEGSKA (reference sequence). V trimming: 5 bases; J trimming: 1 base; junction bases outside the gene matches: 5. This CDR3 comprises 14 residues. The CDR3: CSACQGGSNQPQHF. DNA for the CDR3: TGCAGTGCTTGTCAGGGGGGAAGCAATCAGCCCCAGCATTTT.

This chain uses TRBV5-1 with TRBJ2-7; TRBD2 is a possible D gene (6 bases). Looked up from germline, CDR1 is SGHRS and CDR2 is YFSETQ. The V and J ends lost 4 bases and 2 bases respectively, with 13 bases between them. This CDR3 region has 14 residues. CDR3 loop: CASSVGGETYEQYF. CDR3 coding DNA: TGCGCCAGCAGCGTAGGCGGGGAAACCTACGAGCAGTACTTC. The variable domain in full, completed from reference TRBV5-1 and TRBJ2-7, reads KAGVTQTPRYLIKTRGQQVTLSCSPISGHRSVSWYQQTPGQGLQFLFEYFSETQRNKGNFPGRFSGRQFSNSRSEMNVSTLELGDSALYLCASSVGGETYEQYFGPGTRLTVT.

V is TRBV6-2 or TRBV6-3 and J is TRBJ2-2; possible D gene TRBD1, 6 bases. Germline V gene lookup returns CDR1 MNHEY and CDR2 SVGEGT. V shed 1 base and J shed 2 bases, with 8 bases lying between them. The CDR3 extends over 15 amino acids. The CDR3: CASSYLGTNTGELFF. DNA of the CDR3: TGTGCCAGCAGTTACTTGGGGACAAACACCGGGGAGCTGTTTTTT.

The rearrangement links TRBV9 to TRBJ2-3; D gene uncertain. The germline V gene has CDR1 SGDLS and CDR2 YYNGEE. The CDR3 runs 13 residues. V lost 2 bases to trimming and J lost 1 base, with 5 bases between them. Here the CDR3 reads CASSVTRTDTQYF. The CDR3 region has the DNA TGTGCCAGCAGCGTCACACGCACAGATACGCAGTATTTT.

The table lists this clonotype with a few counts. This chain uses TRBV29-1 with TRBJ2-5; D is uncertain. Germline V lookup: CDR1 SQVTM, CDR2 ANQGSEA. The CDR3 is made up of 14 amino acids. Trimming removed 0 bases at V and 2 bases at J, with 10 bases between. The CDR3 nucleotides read TGCAGCGTTGAAGAAGGGCGAGCTCAAGAGACCCAGTACTTC. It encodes CSVEEGRAQETQYF.

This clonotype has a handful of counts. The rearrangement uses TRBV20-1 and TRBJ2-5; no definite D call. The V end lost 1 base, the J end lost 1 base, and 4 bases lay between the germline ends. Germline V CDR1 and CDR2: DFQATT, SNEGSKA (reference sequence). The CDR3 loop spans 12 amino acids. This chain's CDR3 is CSARGIQETQYF. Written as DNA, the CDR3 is TGCAGTGCTAGAGGCATCCAAGAGACCCAGTACTTC.

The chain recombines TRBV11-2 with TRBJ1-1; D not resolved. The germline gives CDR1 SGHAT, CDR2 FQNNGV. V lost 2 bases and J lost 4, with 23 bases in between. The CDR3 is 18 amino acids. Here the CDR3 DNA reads TGTGCCAGCAGCTTATTAGTTTCGGGGAAGGATAGAGGCACTGAAGCTTTCTTT. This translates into CASSLLVSGKDRGTEAFF.

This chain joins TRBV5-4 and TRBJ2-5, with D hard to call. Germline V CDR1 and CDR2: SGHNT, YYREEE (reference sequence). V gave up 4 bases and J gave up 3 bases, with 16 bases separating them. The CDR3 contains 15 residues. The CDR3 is CASSQGGRAKETQYF. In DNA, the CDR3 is TGTGCCAGCAGCCAAGGCGGCAGAGCTAAAGAGACCCAGTACTTC.

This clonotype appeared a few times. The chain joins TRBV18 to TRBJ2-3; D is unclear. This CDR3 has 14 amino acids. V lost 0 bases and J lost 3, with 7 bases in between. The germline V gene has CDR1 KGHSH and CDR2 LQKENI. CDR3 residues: CASSPPSGTDTQYF. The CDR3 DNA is TGTGCCAGCTCACCACCGTCAGGAACAGATACGCAGTATTTT.

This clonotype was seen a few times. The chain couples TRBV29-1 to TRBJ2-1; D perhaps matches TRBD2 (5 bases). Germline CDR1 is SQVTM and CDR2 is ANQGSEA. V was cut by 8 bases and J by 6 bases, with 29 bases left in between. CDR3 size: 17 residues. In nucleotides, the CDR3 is TGCAGCCCCGTACAAAATGGGCTGGGAGTTCTCGGCAATGAGCAGTTCTTC. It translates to CSPVQNGLGVLGNEQFF.

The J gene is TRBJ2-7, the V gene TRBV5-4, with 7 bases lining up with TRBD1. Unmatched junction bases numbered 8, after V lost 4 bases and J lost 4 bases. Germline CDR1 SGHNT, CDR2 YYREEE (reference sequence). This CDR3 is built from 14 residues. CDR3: CASSQSTGRYEQYF. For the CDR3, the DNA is TGTGCCAGCAGCCAATCGACAGGGCGGTACGAGCAGTACTTC.

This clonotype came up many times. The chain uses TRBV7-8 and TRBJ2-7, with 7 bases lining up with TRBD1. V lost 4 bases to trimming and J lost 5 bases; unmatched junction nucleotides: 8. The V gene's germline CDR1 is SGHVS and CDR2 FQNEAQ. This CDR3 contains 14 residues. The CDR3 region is CASSSRQGRHEQYF. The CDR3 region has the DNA TGTGCCAGCAGCTCCAGACAGGGACGTCACGAGCAGTACTTC.

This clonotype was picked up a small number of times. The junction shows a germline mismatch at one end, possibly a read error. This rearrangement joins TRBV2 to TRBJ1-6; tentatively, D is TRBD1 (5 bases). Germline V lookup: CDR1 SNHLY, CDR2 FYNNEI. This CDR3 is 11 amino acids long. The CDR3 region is CASSAGLGADF. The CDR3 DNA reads TGTGCCAGCAGTGCGGGCCTCGGGGCAGATTTT.